These 24 T cell receptor beta chains share one sample of origin, sequenced in a study of shared T cell receptors in the human thymus. Sequencing was performed with immunoSEQ multiplex PCR; in TCRdb, only in-frame clones are kept and a portion is missing. Among 540,000 or so clones listed, around three quarters were seen once. The sample was also reused in another study, on human thymus T cells.

Sequenced sample: thymocytes. Every receptor here comes from a boy under two years old with a congenital heart defect.

This chain uses TRBV4-2 with TRBJ1-2, with TRBD1 matching over 8 bases. The CDR3 is made up of 17 amino acids. Germline V gene data show CDR1 as LGHNA and CDR2 as YNFKEQ. V shed 0 bases, J shed 6 bases, and the junction held 12 bases outside the gene matches. The CDR3 DNA is TGTGCCAGCAGCCAAGATAGTTGGCCAGGGGGCATGGATGGCTACACCTTC. Translation gives CASSQDSWPGGMDGYTF.

V and J are TRBV4-1 and TRBJ1-1; D is unclear. V was cut by 0 bases and J by 4 bases, with 15 bases left in between. CDR3 length: 16 residues. CDR1 is MGHRA, CDR2 YSYEKL, per germline. The CDR3 loop reads CASSQDRDLGVTEAFF. The CDR3, as DNA: TGCGCCAGCAGCCAAGATCGTGACCTCGGGGTCACTGAAGCTTTCTTT.

The chain recombines TRBV28 with TRBJ2-5, with D hard to call. Near its end, the DNA agrees better with TRBJ2-7, so the J call may be wrong. CDR1 is MDHEN, CDR2 SYDVKM, per germline. The CDR3 sequence is 14 residues long. As DNA, the CDR3 is TGTGCCAGCAGTTTAGTTGGGGACTCCTACGAGCAGTACTTC. It codes for CASSLVGDSYEQYF.

The chain joins TRBV4-2 to TRBJ2-5; 9 bases line up with TRBD1. V trimming: 0 bases; J trimming: 5 bases; junction bases outside the gene matches: 7. CDR3 length equals 16 residues. Per germline, CDR1 LGHNA and CDR2 YNFKEQ. The CDR3 DNA is TGTGCCAGCAGCCAAGATCATCACAGGGGGCTGGAGACCCAGTACTTC. It translates to CASSQDHHRGLETQYF.

The chain combines TRBV27 with TRBJ2-7, with TRBD1 matching 9 bases. Germline V gene data show CDR1 as MNHEY and CDR2 as SMNVEV (reference sequence). Trimming at V came to 3 bases and at J to 4 bases, leaving 19 bases not matched to a gene. CDR3 length: 19 residues. CDR3 in amino acids: CASSFNRQGEGGWMYEQYF. The CDR3 DNA is TGTGCCAGCAGTTTTAACCGACAGGGGGAGGGCGGGTGGATGTACGAGCAGTACTTC.

This clone was seen only once. The chain joins TRBV7-7 to TRBJ2-5; 7 bases map to TRBD1. Germline trimming cut 5 bases from V and 1 base from J; bases unmatched to any gene: 19. This CDR3 is 19 amino acids long. CDR1 SSHAT and CDR2 FNYEAQ come from the germline V gene (reference sequence). The CDR3 loop reads CASSLERRDSKNLQETQYF. The CDR3 region has the DNA TGTGCCAGCAGCCTTGAGCGCCGGGACAGCAAAAACCTCCAAGAGACCCAGTACTTC.

This chain connects TRBV4-1 to TRBJ2-2; D not resolved. This CDR3 has 16 residues. Trimming left V 0 bases short and J 3 bases short, with 11 bases between. Germline V gene lookup returns CDR1 MGHRA and CDR2 YSYEKL. The CDR3 here is CASSQEFISDTGELFF. The CDR3 nucleotides read TGCGCCAGCAGCCAAGAATTTATCTCAGACACCGGGGAGCTGTTTTTT.

This chain uses TRBV11-2 with TRBJ2-7, with 11 bases matching TRBD2. The CDR3 spans 19 residues. Germline V gene sequence: CDR1 SGHAT, CDR2 FQNNGV. Unmatched junction bases numbered 12, after V lost 2 bases and J lost 0 bases. CDR3 in amino acids: CASSLWGSGRVRSSYEQYF. Written as DNA, the CDR3 is TGTGCCAGCAGCTTATGGGGTAGCGGGAGGGTCCGCAGCTCCTACGAGCAGTACTTC.

J is TRBJ2-7 and V is TRBV4-1; D remains ambiguous. Trimming stripped 0 bases from V and 5 bases from J, with 14 bases between. The CDR3 length is 15 residues. Germline CDR1 reads MGHRA; CDR2 reads YSYEKL. The CDR3 DNA is TGCGCCAGCAGCCAAGATTATGGTACGAGAGACGAGCAGTACTTC. Encoded protein: CASSQDYGTRDEQYF.

The rearrangement uses TRBV28 and TRBJ1-2; TRBD1 is a possible D gene (5 bases). CDR1 and CDR2 (germline): MDHEN, SYDVKM. Trimming took 3 bases from V and 8 from J, leaving 25 bases between them. This CDR3 is built from 17 residues. The CDR3 coding sequence is TGTGCCAGCAGTTTTGGGATCTTCCTGACAGTTCACCGAGGCTACACCTTC. Protein product: CASSFGIFLTVHRGYTF.

The rearrangement links TRBV7-3 to TRBJ1-3; no reliable D call. This CDR3 is 15 amino acids long. From germline, CDR1 is SGHTA and CDR2 FQGTGA. Trimming cost V 5 bases and J 0 bases, with 11 bases left between them. CDR3 region: CASSPGRDSGNTIYF. CDR3 DNA: TGTGCCAGCAGCCCCGGACGGGACTCTGGAAACACCATATATTTT.

The chain combines TRBV5-1 with TRBJ2-4; D unresolved. This CDR3 is built from 14 residues. Trimming removed 0 bases from V and 3 bases from J, with 7 bases in between. Germline CDR1 reads SGHRS; CDR2 reads YFSETQ. The CDR3 sequence is CASSLAGGKNIQYF. CDR3 DNA sequence: TGCGCCAGCAGCTTGGCCGGCGGCAAAAACATTCAGTACTTC.

The rearrangement links TRBV5-4 to TRBJ2-1; D not resolved. Trimming shortened V by 4 bases and J by 4 bases, and 15 bases separated the two germline ends. Germline loops: CDR1 SGHNT, CDR2 YYREEE (reference sequence). CDR3 length equals 15 residues. The CDR3 loop reads CASSLPHSDYNEQFF. In nucleotides, the CDR3 is TGTGCCAGCAGCCTTCCCCACTCCGATTACAATGAGCAGTTCTTC.

The chain joins TRBV11-3 to TRBJ2-7, with a weak D call TRBD2 (5 bases). CDR1 is SGHNT, CDR2 YENEEA, per germline. The CDR3 totals 18 residues. Trimming shortened V by 5 bases and J by 4 bases, and 27 bases separated the two germline ends. CDR3 protein: CASSHPVWGLTTGYEQYF. CDR3 DNA: TGTGCCAGCAGCCACCCCGTGTGGGGTTTGACTACGGGGTACGAGCAGTACTTC.

The J gene is TRBJ1-1, the V gene TRBV7-2; D remains ambiguous. Trimming pared 5 bases from V and 1 base from J, leaving 14 bases between. CDR3 length: 15 amino acids. The germline V gene has CDR1 SGHTA and CDR2 FQGNSA. In DNA form, the CDR3 reads TGTGCCAGCAGCACCTTCACTTCCACGAACACTGAAGCTTTCTTT. It yields the protein CASSTFTSTNTEAFF.

This clone was detected a few times. The rearrangement links TRBV6-1 to TRBJ1-2; D perhaps matches TRBD1 (5 bases). CDR1 and CDR2 from the germline V gene are MNHNS and SASEGT. This CDR3 has 12 amino acids. Between the trimmed V and J ends, which lost 8 bases and 7 bases, there was a span of 14 bases. This CDR3 reads CASSVVGGGYTF. The CDR3 DNA follows: TGTGCCAGCTCAGTCGTCGGGGGTGGCTACACCTTC.

V is TRBV19 and J is TRBJ2-1, with D possibly being TRBD1 (6 bases). Trimming cost V 0 bases and J 4 bases, with 13 bases left between them. The CDR3 extends over 16 amino acids. Germline values: CDR1 LNHDA, CDR2 SQIVND (reference sequence). The CDR3 DNA sequence: TGTGCCAGTAGTATAGAGGGTCAGGGGCTTTACAATGAGCAGTTCTTC. This encodes CASSIEGQGLYNEQFF.

The J gene is TRBJ1-2, the V gene TRBV28; 8 bases fit TRBD1. J was trimmed by 0 bases and V by 6 bases; bases with no gene match: 6. Looked up from germline, CDR1 is MDHEN and CDR2 is SYDVKM. The CDR3 sequence is 15 residues long. The CDR3 nucleotides are TGTGCCAGCAGCCTCTTGGACAGGGCTAACTATGGCTACACCTTC. Translating it yields CASSLLDRANYGYTF.

This clone was counted between two and nine times. The chain joins TRBV7-2 to TRBJ1-3; D not resolved. The V end lost 5 bases, the J end lost 4 bases, and 6 bases lay between the germline ends. The CDR3 spans 12 residues. CDR1 and CDR2 (germline): SGHTA, FQGNSA. CDR3 sequence (DNA): TGTGCCAGCAGCCCCCGGGGAAACACCATATATTTT. This encodes CASSPRGNTIYF.

This clone has just one count. The V gene is TRBV18, the J gene TRBJ2-1, with 9 bases matching TRBD2. The V gene's germline CDR1 is KGHSH and CDR2 LQKENI. The CDR3 is 16 amino acids. Trimming took 2 bases from V and 4 from J; bases not matched to a gene: 6. The CDR3 bases are TGTGCCAGCTCACCATCACTAGCGGGCCGATACAATGAGCAGTTCTTC. This codes for CASSPSLAGRYNEQFF.

This clone was detected a few times. The rearrangement links TRBV19 to TRBJ1-3, with a tentative D call TRBD1 (5 bases). This CDR3 is 12 amino acids long. V lost 6 bases and J lost 6, with 9 bases in between. Germline assignment: CDR1 LNHDA and CDR2 SQIVND (reference sequence). CDR3 residues: CASRDSENTIYF. The CDR3 nucleotides are TGTGCCAGTAGAGACAGCGAAAACACCATATATTTT.

This clone was counted a single time. The rearrangement links TRBV28 to TRBJ1-2; 8 bases align to TRBD1. Germline V gives CDR1 MDHEN, CDR2 SYDVKM. The J segment lost 4 bases and the V segment lost 7 bases, leaving 8 bases of the junction unmatched. The CDR3 totals 14 residues. The DNA of the CDR3 is TGTGCCAGCAAGGGGACAGGTCCGACCTATGGCTACACCTTC. As protein: CASKGTGPTYGYTF.

The gene calls are TRBV28 and TRBJ1-1; perhaps TRBD1 as D (5 bases). Trimming stripped 2 bases from V and 10 bases from J, with 17 bases between. Germline loops: CDR1 MDHEN, CDR2 SYDVKM. The CDR3 runs to 14 residues. CDR3 sequence reads: CASSLKGTGGVAFF. CDR3 sequence (DNA): TGTGCCAGCAGTTTAAAGGGCACAGGCGGCGTAGCTTTCTTT.

V gene TRBV6-6 combines with J gene TRBJ2-7, with 13 bases aligning to TRBD2. The CDR3 runs to 14 residues. Germline loops: CDR1 MNHNY, CDR2 SVGAGI (reference sequence). V lost 4 bases and J lost 3; bases outside the gene matches: 0. CDR3 region: CASSWTSGSYEQYF. The CDR3 DNA is TGTGCCAGCAGTTGGACTAGCGGGAGCTACGAGCAGTACTTC.